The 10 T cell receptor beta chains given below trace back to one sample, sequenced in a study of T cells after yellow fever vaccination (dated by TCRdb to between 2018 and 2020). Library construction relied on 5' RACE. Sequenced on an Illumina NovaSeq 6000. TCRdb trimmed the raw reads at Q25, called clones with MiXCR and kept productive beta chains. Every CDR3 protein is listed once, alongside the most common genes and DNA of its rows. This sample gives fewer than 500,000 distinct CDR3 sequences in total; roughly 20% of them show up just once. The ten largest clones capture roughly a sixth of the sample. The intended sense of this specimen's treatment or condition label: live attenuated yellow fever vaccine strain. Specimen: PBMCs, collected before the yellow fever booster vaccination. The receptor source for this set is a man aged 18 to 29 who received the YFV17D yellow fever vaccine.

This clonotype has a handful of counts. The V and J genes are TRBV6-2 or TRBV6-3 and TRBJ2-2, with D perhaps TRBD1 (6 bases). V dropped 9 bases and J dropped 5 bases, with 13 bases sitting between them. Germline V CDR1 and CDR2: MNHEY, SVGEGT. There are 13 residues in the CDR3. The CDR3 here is CASGTFRTGELFF. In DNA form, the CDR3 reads TGTGCCAGTGGGACATTTAGAACCGGGGAGCTGTTTTTT.

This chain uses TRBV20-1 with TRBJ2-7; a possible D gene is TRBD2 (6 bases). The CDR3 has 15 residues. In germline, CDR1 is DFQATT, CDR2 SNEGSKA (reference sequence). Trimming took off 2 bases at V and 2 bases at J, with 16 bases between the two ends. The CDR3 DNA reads TGCAGTGCTAGAACCAACCGGGACTCAACCTACGAGCAGTACTTC. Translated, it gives CSARTNRDSTYEQYF.

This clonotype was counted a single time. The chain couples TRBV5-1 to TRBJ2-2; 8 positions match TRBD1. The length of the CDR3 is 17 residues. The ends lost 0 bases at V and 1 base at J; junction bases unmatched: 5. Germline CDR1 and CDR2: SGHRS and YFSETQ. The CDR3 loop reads CASSLGPGQVNTGELFF. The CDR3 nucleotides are TGCGCCAGCAGCTTGGGGCCGGGACAGGTGAACACCGGGGAGCTGTTTTTT. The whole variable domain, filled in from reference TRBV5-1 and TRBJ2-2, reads KAGVTQTPRYLIKTRGQQVTLSCSPISGHRSVSWYQQTPGQGLQFLFEYFSETQRNKGNFPGRFSGRQFSNSRSEMNVSTLELGDSALYLCASSLGPGQVNTGELFFGEGSRLTVL.

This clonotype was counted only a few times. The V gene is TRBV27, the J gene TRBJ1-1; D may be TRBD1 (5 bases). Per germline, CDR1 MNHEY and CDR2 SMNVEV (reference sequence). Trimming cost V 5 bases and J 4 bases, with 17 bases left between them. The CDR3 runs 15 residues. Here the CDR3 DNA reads TGTGCCAGCAGTCCCAGTCGGGGCGGGAGCACTGAAGCTTTCTTT. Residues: CASSPSRGGSTEAFF.

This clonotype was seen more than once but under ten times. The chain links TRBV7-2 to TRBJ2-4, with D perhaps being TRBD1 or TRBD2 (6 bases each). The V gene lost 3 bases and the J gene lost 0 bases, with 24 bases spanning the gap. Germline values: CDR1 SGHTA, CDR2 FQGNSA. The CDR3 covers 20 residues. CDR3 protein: CASSFRGSPGGEVAKNIQYF. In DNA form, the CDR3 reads TGTGCCAGCAGCTTTCGGGGGTCTCCTGGGGGCGAGGTAGCCAAAAACATTCAGTACTTC.

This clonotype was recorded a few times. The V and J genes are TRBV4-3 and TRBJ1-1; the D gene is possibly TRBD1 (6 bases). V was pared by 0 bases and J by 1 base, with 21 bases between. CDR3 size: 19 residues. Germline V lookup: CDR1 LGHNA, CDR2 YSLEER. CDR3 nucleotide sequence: TGCGCCAGCAGCCAAGATCGCCAGGGGTTTGATCTAGGGAACACTGAAGCTTTCTTT. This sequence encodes CASSQDRQGFDLGNTEAFF.

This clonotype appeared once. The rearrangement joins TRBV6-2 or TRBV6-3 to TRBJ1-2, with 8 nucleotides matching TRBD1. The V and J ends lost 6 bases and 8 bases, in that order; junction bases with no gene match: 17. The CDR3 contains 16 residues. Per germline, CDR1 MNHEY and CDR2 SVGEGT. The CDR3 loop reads CASRNPLRTGMRGYTF. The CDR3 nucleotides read TGTGCCAGCAGAAATCCTCTCCGGACAGGGATGAGAGGCTACACCTTC.

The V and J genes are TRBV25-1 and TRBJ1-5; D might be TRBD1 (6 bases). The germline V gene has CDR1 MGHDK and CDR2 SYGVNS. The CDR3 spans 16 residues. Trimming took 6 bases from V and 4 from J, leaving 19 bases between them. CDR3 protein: CASSRTRQEFNQPQHF. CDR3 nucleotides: TGTGCCAGCAGCCGAACGCGACAGGAGTTTAATCAGCCCCAGCATTTT. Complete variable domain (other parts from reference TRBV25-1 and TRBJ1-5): EADIYQTPRYLVIGTGKKITLECSQTMGHDKMYWYQQDPGMELHLIHYSYGVNSTEKGDLSSESTVSRIRTEHFPLTLESARPSHTSQYLCASSRTRQEFNQPQHFGDGTRLSIL.

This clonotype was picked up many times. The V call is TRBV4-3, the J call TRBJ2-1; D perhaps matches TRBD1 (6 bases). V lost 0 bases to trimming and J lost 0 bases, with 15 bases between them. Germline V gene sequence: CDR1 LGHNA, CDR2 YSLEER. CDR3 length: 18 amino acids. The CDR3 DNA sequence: TGCGCCAGCAGCCAAGATCCGAGGGGGACGAGCTCCTACAATGAGCAGTTCTTC. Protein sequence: CASSQDPRGTSSYNEQFF.

The CDR3 nucleotides read TGTGCCAGCAGATCCGGGGGGACGTCTGCCGGGGAGCTGTTTTTT. This translates into CASRSGGTSAGELFF. The rearrangement uses TRBV7-9 and TRBJ2-2, with 7 bases lining up with TRBD2. This CDR3 spans 15 amino acids. V trimming: 6 bases; J trimming: 6 bases; junction bases outside the gene matches: 10. Germline CDR1 is SEHNR and CDR2 is FQNEAQ (reference sequence).